Listed below are T cell receptor beta chains from one sample, sequenced in a study of T cell responses to AZD1222 COVID-19 vaccine. The data were produced by immunoSEQ multiplex PCR, yet TCRdb's version contains in-frame clones alone and is incomplete. The profile shows about 180,000 clones, over 80% of them singletons. The input for sequencing was peripheral blood, taken 28 days after the second dose of the MenACWY control vaccine. The receptors here all came from an adult who received the MenACWY meningococcal vaccine as a control. Both conserved end residues are part of each CDR3. Each record gives: clone size, J gene, V gene, CDR3 length, D gene, CDR3 protein, CDR3 DNA. The D gene is left open where the match is weak. Part of the rows lack a size; the others show once, few, many or a class for expanded clones.

- TRBJ1-6 TRBV27 13 - CASRSAGGSPLHF TGTGCCAGCCGGTCGGCGGGTGGCTCACCCCTCCACTTT
- TRBJ1-4 TRBV28 18 - CASRVSIGAGRTNEKLFF TGTGCCAGCAGAGTCAGTATCGGGGCAGGAAGGACTAATGAAAAACTGTTTTTT
- TRBJ1-3 TRBV11-2 16 - CASSLWMGLSGNTIYF TGTGCCAGCAGCTTATGGATGGGGCTCTCTGGAAACACCATATATTTT
- TRBJ2-5 TRBV29-1 13 - CSVANNHQETQYF TGCAGCGTTGCAAATAACCACCAAGAGACCCAGTACTTC
- TRBJ2-7 TRBV27 14 - CASSFGAIGNEQYF TGTGCCAGCAGTTTTGGTGCGATAGGCAACGAGCAGTACTTC
- TRBJ1-1 TRBV13 15 TRBD1 CASSPSQQGTAEAFF TGTGCCAGCAGCCCCTCCCAACAGGGGACCGCTGAAGCTTTCTTT
- TRBJ1-5 TRBV7-2 13 - CASSLDDRRPQHF TGTGCCAGCAGCTTAGACGACAGGAGGCCCCAGCATTTT
- TRBJ2-7 TRBV11-3 15 TRBD1 CASSLGTGVNYEQYF TGTGCCAGCAGCTTGGGGACAGGGGTTAACTACGAGCAGTACTTC
- TRBJ2-7 TRBV20-1 11 - CSAVKGYEQYF TGCAGCGCAGTCAAAGGCTACGAGCAGTACTTC
- TRBJ2-2 TRBV5-1 14 TRBD1 CASSGTGDTGELFF TGCGCCAGCTCCGGGACAGGCGACACCGGGGAGCTGTTTTTT
- TRBJ1-5 TRBV28 14 TRBD1 CASRSGQGRQPQHF TGTGCCAGCCGGTCGGGACAGGGCCGTCAGCCCCAGCATTTT
once TRBJ2-5 TRBV7-2 15 - CASSLVTGVLETQYF TGTGCCAGCAGCTTAGTAACGGGAGTACTGGAGACCCAGTACTTC
- TRBJ1-3 TRBV9 15 TRBD1 CASSVTTGGGNTIYF TGTGCCAGCAGCGTTACTACAGGGGGGGGAAACACCATATATTTT
- TRBJ1-6 TRBV30 14 - CAWSSVIVDSPLHF TGTGCCTGGAGTTCTGTGATAGTGGATTCACCCCTCCACTTT
- TRBJ2-7 TRBV10-2 13 TRBD2 CASRSGAAYEQYF TGCGCCAGCAGGAGCGGGGCGGCCTACGAGCAGTACTTC
- TRBJ2-3 TRBV6-5 15 TRBD2 CASSWTSTSTDTQYF TGTGCCAGCAGCTGGACTAGTACTAGCACAGATACGCAGTATTTT
- TRBJ2-7 TRBV9 17 - CASSLGRAALSHYEQYF TGTGCCAGCAGCCTCGGCCGGGCCGCTCTATCCCACTACGAGCAGTACTTC
- TRBJ2-3 TRBV18 12 - CASTSRADTQYF TGTGCCAGCACATCACGGGCAGATACGCAGTATTTT
- TRBJ1-1 TRBV5-1 16 TRBD1 CASSPDGTEPNTEAFF TGCGCCAGCAGCCCGGACGGGACAGAGCCGAACACTGAAGCTTTCTTT
- TRBJ2-3 TRBV10-1 18 TRBD2 CASSDTSGNGGAADTQYF TGCGCCAGCAGTGATACTAGCGGGAATGGAGGAGCGGCAGATACGCAGTATTTT
- TRBJ1-1 TRBV6-2/TRBV6-3 13 - CASSPDWNTEAFF TGTGCCAGCAGTCCAGACTGGAACACTGAAGCTTTCTTT
- TRBJ2-5 TRBV10-3 12 - CAISDRSETQYF TGTGCCATCAGTGATAGATCGGAGACCCAGTACTTC
- TRBJ2-5 TRBV6-2/TRBV6-3 16 TRBD2 CASSYPLAATQETQYF TGTGCCAGCAGTTACCCCCTAGCGGCCACCCAAGAGACCCAGTACTTC
- TRBJ1-2 TRBV29-1 13 - CSVAGHKKDGYTF TGCAGCGTTGCCGGACACAAGAAAGATGGCTACACCTTC
- TRBJ1-2 TRBV3-1/TRBV3-2 14 TRBD1 CASSRLTGAGGYTF TGTGCCAGCAGCCGCCTCACAGGGGCTGGTGGCTACACCTTC
once TRBJ2-7 TRBV6-2/TRBV6-3 13 TRBD2 CASSGTSGKGQYF TGTGCCAGCAGCGGGACTAGCGGGAAGGGACAGTACTTC
- TRBJ2-7 TRBV28 11 - CASTRLYEQYF TGTGCCAGCACACGGCTCTACGAGCAGTACTTC
- TRBJ1-5 TRBV27 16 - CASSLLGPTGNQPQHF TGTGCCAGCAGTTTACTGGGTCCTACTGGCAATCAGCCCCAGCATTTT
- TRBJ2-7 TRBV27 13 - CASSLAGTYEQYF TGTGCCAGCAGTTTGGCGGGGACCTACGAGCAGTACTTC
once TRBJ1-4 TRBV4-3 15 TRBD1 CASSQNRGRDEKLFF TGCGCCAGCAGCCAGAACAGGGGGCGGGATGAAAAACTGTTTTTT
- TRBJ1-2 TRBV29-1 13 TRBD1 CSVDGGQRYGYTF TGCAGCGTTGATGGGGGACAGAGGTATGGCTACACCTTC
- TRBJ1-6 TRBV6-5 12 TRBD1 CASSSTGEALHF TGTGCCAGCAGCTCTACAGGGGAGGCCCTCCACTTT
- TRBJ2-4 TRBV11-3 17 TRBD2 CASSLSPLTSGMSIQYF TGTGCCAGCAGCTTATCTCCGCTGACTAGCGGGATGAGCATTCAGTACTTC
- TRBJ2-1 TRBV5-1 12 TRBD2 CASSWEREGQFF TGCGCCAGCAGCTGGGAGCGGGAGGGGCAGTTCTTC
- TRBJ2-5 TRBV12-3/TRBV12-4 13 - CASSLTGRETQYF TGTGCCAGCAGTTTAACTGGGCGAGAGACCCAGTACTTC